Sequencing of this TCR beta chain was carried out in a study of blood T cell repertoires in COVID-19 (dated by TCRdb to the early 2020s). Concerning the study at large: Samples from collaborators originated in the United States, Italy and Spain and spanned both the acute and convalescent phases of COVID-19. The material from the prospective study consisted of cDNA or gDNA derived from T cells, B-cell-depleted T cells, or PBMCs. The repertoires were released in a freely available public database intended as a resource for research on the immune response to SARS-CoV-2. The dataset comprised deeply sampled blood TCRbeta repertoires from subjects exposed to, actively infected with, or recovered from COVID-19. Where available, HLA class I and class II types were obtained from metadata supplied by the sample provider rather than from assay-based typing. The sample metadata nearly always contained a de-identified subject ID, COVID-19 status, age in years and sex. Samples came from the ongoing ImmuneRACE study (first 160 participants) plus 1,254 subjects from 6 global collaborators.

TCRbeta CDR3 regions were amplified from genomic DNA by means of the immunoSEQ Assay, a bias-controlled multiplex PCR. The paper's processing steps were these. The number of nucleated cells in each sample was estimated by amplification of reference gene primers within the assay. To quantify the absolute abundance of each unique TCRbeta CDR3 rearrangement, sequence reads were collapsed and filtered. For each sample, productive Simpson clonality was calculated as the square root of Simpson's diversity index across productive rearrangements. TCRdb mirrors the immuneACCESS table, restricted to in-frame sequences. Some clones are absent from its copies; in checked studies, under half trace to an unresolved V gene, and the reason for the others is unknown. The V and J calls and clone size come from that table; D and trimming were worked out from the DNA. Counted in this sample were around 50,000 clones; about 89% of them appeared once. Clones ranked in the top ten supply roughly 15% of the sample.

There are 14 amino acids in the CDR3, from cysteine to phenylalanine inclusive. Only the CDR3 portion is preserved as DNA: 42 bases, with reading frame beginning at the first base. Relative to germline, V is missing 5 bases and J is missing 3 bases, with 7 bases of the junction outside any gene match. The germline V gene supplies CDR1 MGHDK and CDR2 SYGVNS. A word on this clone: Its target antigen remains unknown. Per-base quality was not reported, and no clone a single base away is much larger than it.

Each collaborating institution followed its own protocols to collect whole blood in K2EDTA tubes. Collaborator samples were shipped for TCRbeta analysis as frozen whole blood, isolated PBMCs, or DNA extracted from either sample type. General study outcomes and caveats: The quantity of clinical and demographic metadata differed by source and by participant and was supplied without curation.

This TCR was sampled from a man aged 55-75 years with active or convalescent COVID-19. Sequenced sample: peripheral blood. In this chain, TRBV25-1 is recombined with TRBJ2-7; TRBD1 matches 7 bases in the middle. The DNA sequence is as follows: TGTGCCAGCAGTCCGACAGGGTTCGGCTACGAGCAGTACTTC. Its amino acids are CASSPTGFGYEQYF.